Sequencing of this T cell receptor (beta chain) was carried out in a study of PD-L1 blockade in urothelial cancer. Synthetic analogs of TCR templates were spiked into every PCR. The assay was immunoSEQ multiplex PCR, and TCRdb's table has in-frame clones only and misses some. The sample consists of more than 90,000 clones, approximately 82% of them appearing once. Time point in this sample: peripheral blood 6 weeks after treatment start. This CDR3 comprises 14 residues. Germline CDR1 SGHDN, CDR2 FVKESK. With 5 bases removed from V and 2 bases from J, the gap between germline ends came to 10 bases. J is TRBJ1-3 and V is TRBV14; D unclear. This TCR came from a man between 70 and 80 years old with urothelial cancer. This specimen consisted of PBMCs, obtained around atezolizumab (anti-PD-L1) treatment. The CDR3: CASSANHAGNTIYF. The CDR3 DNA sequence: TGTGCCAGCAGCGCGAACCATGCTGGAAACACCATATATTTT.